These T cell receptor beta chains were read from a single sample in a study of post-analysis software for immune sequencing data. TCRdb reprocessed the PCR reads with MiXCR, giving one entry per CDR3 protein. The sample yields hundreds of thousands of distinct CDR3 sequences, roughly 45% seen once. The source material was blood. These receptors were collected from a girl aged 5-17 years with multiple sclerosis. The CDR3 runs from the conserved cysteine through the conserved F or W. D genes are given only for firm matches. Clone size is stated in some rows and not others, as once, few, many or a class when expanded.

clone size	V gene	D gene	J gene	CDR3 DNA	CDR3 protein
.	TRBV5-1	TRBD1	TRBJ1-2	TGCGCCAGCAGCTTGGCCTCAGGGGGCGCATCAGGCGGCTACACCTTC	CASSLASGGASGGYTF
once	TRBV5-1	.	TRBJ1-5	TGCGCCAGCAGCCAGGGACTCAGCAATCAGCCCCAGCATTTT	CASSQGLSNQPQHF
.	TRBV3-1	.	TRBJ2-7	TGTGCCAGCAGCCAAGTACGGTTTTCAGGGGAGCAGTACTTC	CASSQVRFSGEQYF
.	TRBV28	.	TRBJ1-6	TGTGCCAGCAGTTTATATGATTCACCCCTCCACTTT	CASSLYDSPLHF
few	TRBV3-1	.	TRBJ1-2	TGTGCCAGCAGCCAAGATGTGGCAGGGCGTCGCGGCTACACCTTC	CASSQDVAGRRGYTF
.	TRBV7-3	.	TRBJ2-6	TGTGCCAGCAGCTCCTATTACAGGGTTTCTGGGGCCAACGTCCTGACTTTC	CASSSYYRVSGANVLTF
.	TRBV20-1	.	TRBJ2-1	TGCAGTGCTCCCTCGAGACTCCTCGGGGACTACAATGAGCAGTTCTTC	CSAPSRLLGDYNEQFF
.	TRBV20-1	.	TRBJ1-5	TGCAGTGGGGCTCAGGGGCTTAGCAATCAGCCCCAGCATTTT	CSGAQGLSNQPQHF
few	TRBV7-8	.	TRBJ2-5	TGTGCCATCGCAGGGTTTCAAGAGACCCAGTACTTC	CAIAGFQETQYF
once	TRBV4-1	.	TRBJ2-1	TGCGCCAGCAGGGTCGGAGAAGGACATGAGCAGTTCTTC	CASRVGEGHEQFF
.	TRBV7-9	.	TRBJ1-2	TGTGCCAGCAGCTTAGCACTCCGGGACACCAACACCTTC	CASSLALRDTNTF
once	TRBV5-1	TRBD1	TRBJ2-1	TGCGCCAGCAGCCCCGGGACAGGGTTGGATGAGCAGTTCTTC	CASSPGTGLDEQFF
.	TRBV7-9	TRBD2	TRBJ2-7	TGTGCCAGCAGTCCCCCGGGACTAACCCCCGGGGAGCAGTACTTC	CASSPPGLTPGEQYF
.	TRBV10-3	.	TRBJ2-7	TGTGCCATCAGTAATAGCGGCACCTCCTACGAGCAGTACTTC	CAISNSGTSYEQYF
.	TRBV5-1	.	TRBJ1-1	TGCGCCAGCAGCTTGGAGCCGCAAGCTGAAGCTTTCTTT	CASSLEPQAEAFF
.	TRBV24-1	.	TRBJ2-3	TGTGCCACCAGTAAAGAAGTCACAGATACGCAGTATTTT	CATSKEVTDTQYF
.	TRBV5-1	TRBD1	TRBJ2-1	TGCGCCAGCACCCCAGGGGGCATGACCTACAATGAGCAGTTCTTC	CASTPGGMTYNEQFF
.	TRBV20-1	.	TRBJ2-7	TGCAGTGCGAGAGGGGGATTCGCCTACGAGCAGTACTTC	CSARGGFAYEQYF
.	TRBV21-1	.	TRBJ2-7	TGTGCCAGCAGCAAAAGTGGGAGCGTGAGGTCCTACGAGCAGTACTTC	CASSKSGSVRSYEQYF
few	TRBV20-1	TRBD2	TRBJ2-7	TGCAGTGCTCACTGGACTAGCGACGGCGAGCAGTACTTC	CSAHWTSDGEQYF
few	TRBV7-2	.	TRBJ2-3	TGTGCCAGCAGCTCGACTAGTTCCGCAGATACGCAGTATTTT	CASSSTSSADTQYF
.	TRBV4-1	.	TRBJ1-1	TGCGCCAGCAGCCATCGGCCGCGGAACACTGAAGCTTTCTTT	CASSHRPRNTEAFF
few	TRBV11-1	.	TRBJ2-1	TGTGCCAGCAGCTTAGTTCCGTCTCGTGAGCAGTTCTTC	CASSLVPSREQFF
.	TRBV10-3	.	TRBJ2-3	TGTGCCATCACGCGAGGGGATGCGCAGTATTTT	CAITRGDAQYF
.	TRBV7-2	.	TRBJ1-2	TGTGCGAGGGGGGGACCTCCTAACTATGGCTACACCTTC	CARGGPPNYGYTF
.	TRBV4-2	.	TRBJ2-3	TGTGCCAGCAGCCCGCCCGGGGTAGACACAGATACGCAGTATTTT	CASSPPGVDTDTQYF
.	TRBV5-5	.	TRBJ2-7	TGTGCCAGCAGCTCTATTCGGGGGAGGTACGAGCAGTACTTC	CASSSIRGRYEQYF
few	TRBV20-1	.	TRBJ1-1	TGCAGTGCTAGAGACAGGAACACTGAAGCTTTCTTT	CSARDRNTEAFF
.	TRBV11-2	.	TRBJ2-3	TGTGCCAGCAGCTTAGGAGTGAGAATGGTCACAGATACGCAGTATTTT	CASSLGVRMVTDTQYF
.	TRBV28	TRBD1	TRBJ2-7	TGTGCCAGCAGTACCACGGACAGGTACGAGCAGTACTTC	CASSTTDRYEQYF
.	TRBV12-3/TRBV12-4	.	TRBJ2-3	TGTGCCAGCAGTTACGTAGCTGGAGTGGGCGATACGCAGTATTTT	CASSYVAGVGDTQYF
.	TRBV12-3/TRBV12-4	TRBD2	TRBJ2-1	TGTGCCAGCAGTCCCCGGTTGGGACTATTTAATGAGCAGTTCTTC	CASSPRLGLFNEQFF
few	TRBV20-1	.	TRBJ1-5	TGCAGTGCAACGATGGATAGCAATCAGCCCCAGCATTTT	CSATMDSNQPQHF
.	TRBV20-1	.	TRBJ2-4	TGCAGTGCTAGAGCGGGCGAGGAGAACATTCAGTACTTC	CSARAGEENIQYF
many	TRBV7-2	TRBD2	TRBJ2-3	TGTGCCAGCAGCCCATTAGCGGGAGGGCATCCCAGTGCGCAGTATTTT	CASSPLAGGHPSAQYF
.	TRBV12-3/TRBV12-4	TRBD2	TRBJ2-1	TGTGCCAGCAGTTCTACTAGCGTTGACTACAATGAGCAGTTCTTC	CASSSTSVDYNEQFF
.	TRBV20-1	.	TRBJ2-5	TGCAGTGCTAGAGACGGGCAGGGATTGAAAGAGACCCAGTACTTC	CSARDGQGLKETQYF
.	TRBV6-1	.	TRBJ1-5	TGTGCCAGCAGTGAAGCCGGGGTGACGAATCAGCCCCAGCATTTT	CASSEAGVTNQPQHF
.	TRBV28	TRBD1	TRBJ2-7	TGTGCCAGCAGCGTACCCGGGACAGGTTCCAACGAGCAGTACTTC	CASSVPGTGSNEQYF
once	TRBV19	TRBD2	TRBJ2-5	TGTGCCAGTAGTAGCACTAGCGGGAGGCTGGTTCCAGAGACCCAGTACTTC	CASSSTSGRLVPETQYF
few	TRBV12-3/TRBV12-4	.	TRBJ1-5	TGTGCCAGCAACCGGCGGGGGGGCCGCAATCAGCCCCAGCATTTT	CASNRRGGRNQPQHF
.	TRBV25-1	.	TRBJ2-3	TGTGTCAGCACGGACGGGGACACAGATACGCAGTATTTT	CVSTDGDTDTQYF
few	TRBV20-1	.	TRBJ2-7	TGCAGTGCTAGAGGTGGGCAGGGACCCTACGAGCAGTACTTC	CSARGGQGPYEQYF
.	TRBV30	TRBD2	TRBJ2-7	TGTGCCTGGAGAGCTAGCGGGAGCTCATACGAGCAGTACTTC	CAWRASGSSYEQYF
.	TRBV28	.	TRBJ2-7	TGTGCCAGCAGTCCACAGGGGCTAGCGACCTACGAGCAGTACTTC	CASSPQGLATYEQYF
few	TRBV7-2	.	TRBJ1-2	TGTGCCAGCAGCCAGAACACAAACCGAAACTATGGCTACACCTTC	CASSQNTNRNYGYTF
.	TRBV29-1	.	TRBJ1-1	TGCAGCGTTGACCAGAGGAACACTGAAGCTTTCTTT	CSVDQRNTEAFF
few	TRBV20-1	TRBD1	TRBJ2-7	TGCAGTGCTGTCTGGACAGGGCAATCCTACGAGCAGTACTTC	CSAVWTGQSYEQYF
.	TRBV20-1	TRBD1	TRBJ2-5	TGCAGTGCTGCCGGGACAGGGAAAGAGACCCAGTACTTC	CSAAGTGKETQYF
.	TRBV19	.	TRBJ1-1	TGTGCCAGTAGTGTCCAGCAGGCTCAGAACACTGAAGCTTTCTTT	CASSVQQAQNTEAFF
.	TRBV29-1	.	TRBJ2-5	TGCAGCGTTGAAGATCTCCCCGCCAGGGAGACCCAGTACTTC	CSVEDLPARETQYF
few	TRBV12-3/TRBV12-4	TRBD2	TRBJ2-7	TGTGCCAGCAGTTGGGGTTCTAGCGGCTACTCCTACGAGCAGTACTTC	CASSWGSSGYSYEQYF
.	TRBV9	TRBD1	TRBJ2-3	TGTGCCAGCAGCGTTGGGACAGGGTTAGATACGCGGTATTTT	CASSVGTGLDTRYF
few	TRBV20-1	.	TRBJ2-5	TGCAGTGCCGGACTCGCCAAGGGCAGGGAGACCCAGTACTTC	CSAGLAKGRETQYF
.	TRBV19	.	TRBJ1-5	TGTGCCAGTACGAATCAGCCCCAGCATTTT	CASTNQPQHF